Each of the 7 T cell receptor beta chains below was sequenced from the same sample in a study of human T cells and chemical hapten exposure (dated by TCRdb to about 2021). Sample time point, as interpreted from the label and publication: pre-sensitization, week 0. What this sample's treatment or condition label stands for: therapeutic diphenylcyclopropenone sensitization with weekly scalp DPC. The method behind the library was RACE. Instrument on record: NextSeq 500. Clones were called with MiXCR by TCRdb after fastp trimmed the public reads at Q25, and only in-frame beta chains were retained. Rows matching on CDR3 protein sequence are summarized as one entry with the most common DNA and genes. Recorded for this sample are more than 300,000 distinct CDR3 sequences; about 5.1% of them occurred a single time. About 2.5% of the sample belongs to the ten largest clones. The sequenced sample was whole blood, obtained in connection with sensitization to the hapten diphenylcyclopropenone (DPC). These receptors were collected from a woman between 45 and 65 years old with alopecia areata. Some clones in this sample may be carry-over from other donors' samples.

This clonotype was detected a few times. This chain connects TRBV7-2 to TRBJ1-1; TRBD1 aligns across 10 bases. The germline V gene encodes CDR1 SGHTA and CDR2 FQGNSA. The CDR3 extends over 14 amino acids. V gave up 1 base and J gave up 11 bases; unmatched junction bases: 7. Here the CDR3 reads CASSLGGQGFVAFF. In DNA form, the CDR3 reads TGTGCCAGCAGCTTAGGGGGACAGGGGTTTGTGGCTTTCTTT. Supplemented by reference TRBV7-2 and TRBJ1-1, the full variable domain reads GAGVSQSPSNKVTEKGKDVELRCDPISGHTALYWYRQSLGQGLEFLIYFQGNSAPDKSGLPSDRFSAERTGGSVSTLTIQRTQQEDSAVYLCASSLGGQGFVAFFGQGTRLTVV.

At least ten counts were recorded for this clonotype. The genes are TRBV7-8 and TRBJ1-1; D perhaps matches TRBD1 (5 bases). In germline, CDR1 is SGHVS, CDR2 FQNEAQ. Trimming took 4 bases from V and 1 from J, leaving 10 bases between them. This CDR3 is built from 14 residues. The CDR3 nucleotides read TGTGCCAGCAGCTGGGGACGGCAGAACACTGAAGCTTTCTTT. Amino acids: CASSWGRQNTEAFF.

There are many counts of this clonotype. The V call is TRBV29-1, the J call TRBJ1-2, with 7 bases matching TRBD1. CDR3 length equals 13 residues. V lost 4 bases and J lost 7; bases outside the gene matches: 9. The V gene's germline CDR1 is SQVTM and CDR2 ANQGSEA. CDR3 bases: TGCAGCGTTGGGGGCTTGACAGGGCTTGGCTACACCTTC. Translating it yields CSVGGLTGLGYTF.

This clonotype appeared a few times. The chain carries TRBV30 and TRBJ1-1, with unresolved D. In germline, CDR1 is GTSNPN, CDR2 SVGIG (reference sequence). Deletions cut 1 base from V and 3 bases from J, with 18 bases between. The CDR3 is made up of 16 amino acids. The CDR3 coding sequence is TGTGCCTGGAGTGGCCCCCAAAGGGCGTTGGACACTGAAGCTTTCTTT. It encodes CAWSGPQRALDTEAFF.

The chain carries TRBV2 and TRBJ1-5; 7 bases are shared with TRBD1. Germline assignment: CDR1 SNHLY and CDR2 FYNNEI. V lost 4 bases to trimming and J lost 4 bases; unmatched junction nucleotides: 4. CDR3 size: 14 residues. CDR3 loop: CASSVTGINQPQHF. The CDR3 bases are TGTGCCAGCAGTGTGACAGGGATAAATCAGCCCCAGCATTTT.

This clonotype was counted between two and nine times. The chain couples TRBV9 to TRBJ1-6; perhaps TRBD1 as D (6 bases). CDR3 size: 17 residues. The germline V and J ends were trimmed by 3 bases and 14 bases, with 27 bases remaining between them. Germline V gene lookup returns CDR1 SGDLS and CDR2 YYNGEE. CDR3 DNA: TGTGCCAGCAGCGATCCATTTGACGGACAGTACCTTGGGGCCCTCCACTTT. This gives the protein CASSDPFDGQYLGALHF.

This clonotype has just a few counts. The rearrangement uses TRBV7-2 and TRBJ1-6; D may be TRBD1 (5 bases). The V gene's germline CDR1 is SGHTA and CDR2 FQGNSA. This CDR3 has 19 residues. The V end was cut by 1 base, the J end by 8 bases, with 24 bases between. The CDR3 DNA follows: TGTGCCAGCAGCTTAGGACAGAGGGTTGGTACAGGAGTGCATTCACCCCTCCACTTT. Its translation is CASSLGQRVGTGVHSPLHF.